Listed below are T cell receptor beta chains from one sample, sequenced in a study of T cells in Graves' hyperthyroidism and ophthalmopathy. A single record per CDR3 protein comes from TCRdb applying MiXCR to the multiplex PCR reads. The data hold 300,000 to 500,000 distinct CDR3 sequences, with more than 12% observed a single time. The sample consisted of blood. The receptors come from a middle-aged man with Graves' ophthalmopathy. Both conserved end residues are part of each CDR3. The D gene is left open where the match is weak. Where a row states a size, it is once, few, many or the class of an expanded clone; other rows omit it.

clone size	D gene	V gene	J gene	CDR3 protein	CDR3 DNA
-	-	TRBV30	TRBJ2-5	CAWSSSLQETQYF	TGTGCCTGGAGTTCAAGTCTCCAAGAGACCCAGTACTTC
many	TRBD1	TRBV20-1	TRBJ2-7	CSARPTGVTYEQYF	TGCAGTGCTAGACCGACAGGGGTTACCTACGAGCAGTACTTC
-	-	TRBV29-1	TRBJ1-5	CSVAENSSQPQHF	TGCAGCGTTGCGGAAAATAGCAGTCAGCCCCAGCATTTT
-	TRBD1	TRBV5-1	TRBJ2-5	CASSSGQGARETQYF	TGCGCCAGCAGCTCCGGACAGGGGGCGCGGGAGACCCAGTACTTC
-	-	TRBV7-9	TRBJ1-6	CASSLALGNSPLHF	TGTGCCAGCAGCTTAGCTCTGGGGAATTCACCCCTCCACTTT
many	-	TRBV30	TRBJ2-3	CAWTQSTDTQYF	TGTGCCTGGACCCAAAGCACAGATACGCAGTATTTT
many	-	TRBV5-6	TRBJ2-5	CASSLAFTGQETQYF	TGTGCCAGCAGCTTGGCCTTTACGGGCCAAGAGACCCAGTACTTC
many	-	TRBV30	TRBJ1-6	CAWSQQGKSPLHF	TGTGCCTGGAGCCAACAGGGAAAGTCACCCCTCCACTTT
few	-	TRBV25-1	TRBJ1-2	CASKRGNYGYTF	TGTGCCAGCAAAAGGGGAAATTATGGCTACACCTTC
-	-	TRBV18	TRBJ2-5	CASSPVNSQETQYF	TGTGCCAGCTCACCAGTTAATTCCCAAGAGACCCAGTACTTC
many	TRBD1	TRBV5-1	TRBJ1-1	CASSSTGGFKVDTEAFF	TGCGCCAGCAGCTCTACAGGGGGATTCAAGGTGGACACTGAAGCTTTCTTT
few	TRBD2	TRBV11-2	TRBJ2-1	CASSLSSGSVVEQFF	TGTGCCAGCAGCTTGAGCAGCGGGAGTGTGGTTGAGCAGTTCTTC
many	-	TRBV7-9	TRBJ2-3	CASSQLPTGTDTQYF	TGTGCCAGCAGCCAACTTCCCACAGGCACAGATACGCAGTATTTT
many	TRBD1	TRBV7-2	TRBJ1-2	CASSLEGQDRYGYTF	TGTGCCAGCAGCTTAGAAGGACAGGACCGCTATGGCTACACCTTC
-	-	TRBV10-3	TRBJ2-5	CAISDRVAEAQETQYF	TGTGCCATCAGTGATAGGGTCGCGGAAGCCCAAGAGACCCAGTACTTC
many	TRBD1	TRBV10-3	TRBJ1-6	CAISEETGDNSPLHF	TGTGCCATCAGTGAGGAGACAGGGGACAATTCACCCCTCCACTTT
many	-	TRBV3-1	TRBJ2-7	CASSQTDEAYEQYF	TGTGCCAGCAGCCAAACTGACGAGGCCTACGAGCAGTACTTC
many	-	TRBV24-1	TRBJ2-1	CATRPNTGQPAPYNEQFF	TGTGCCACCAGGCCCAATACCGGACAGCCCGCACCCTACAATGAGCAGTTCTTC
few	-	TRBV7-7	TRBJ1-6	CASSRDFTDNSPLHF	TGTGCTAGCAGCCGCGACTTTACGGATAATTCACCCCTCCACTTT
-	TRBD1	TRBV20-1	TRBJ1-6	CSARGQGGNSPPHF	TGCAGTGCTAGAGGACAGGGTGGAAATTCACCCCCCCACTTT
many	-	TRBV15	TRBJ1-5	CATSRDGYRQPQHF	TGTGCCACCAGCAGAGATGGATACAGGCAGCCCCAGCATTTT
many	-	TRBV27	TRBJ2-1	CASSLYTYNEQFF	TGTGCCAGCAGCTTGTACACCTACAATGAGCAGTTCTTC
many	-	TRBV20-1	TRBJ1-5	CSAKRGSSGNQPQHF	TGCAGTGCTAAGAGGGGGAGTAGTGGCAATCAGCCCCAGCATTTT
many	-	TRBV5-1	TRBJ2-7	CASSLGASEQYF	TGCGCCAGCAGCTTGGGGGCTAGCGAGCAGTACTTC
many	-	TRBV7-3	TRBJ2-2	CASSPTPGSNTGELFF	TGTGCCAGCAGCCCCACTCCCGGGTCTAACACCGGGGAGCTGTTTTTT
-	-	TRBV18	TRBJ2-2	CASSPRAGAKAGELFF	TGTGCCAGCTCACCAAGGGCAGGGGCGAAAGCCGGGGAGCTGTTTTTT
few	-	TRBV20-1	TRBJ2-1	CSARAVVSNEQFF	TGCAGCGCCCGGGCCGTGGTGAGCAATGAGCAGTTCTTC
many	-	TRBV9	TRBJ2-4	CASSTDSAKNIQYF	TGTGCCAGCAGTACGGACTCGGCCAAAAACATTCAGTACTTC
once	-	TRBV11-2	TRBJ2-1	CASSLGGDSGPQFF	TGTGCCAGCAGCTTAGGAGGGGACTCCGGCCCACAGTTCTTC
few	-	TRBV5-1	TRBJ2-7	CASSLVGGDEQYF	TGCGCCAGCAGCTTGGTTGGGGGAGACGAGCAGTACTTC
-	TRBD1	TRBV19	TRBJ2-7	CASSIRDSNEQYF	TGTGCCAGTAGTATCAGGGACAGTAACGAGCAGTACTTC
many	TRBD1	TRBV2	TRBJ1-1	CASRDRVVTEAFF	TGTGCCAGCAGGGACAGGGTGGTCACTGAAGCTTTCTTT
-	-	TRBV9	TRBJ1-2	CASSVEGVYGYTF	TGTGCCAGCAGCGTAGAAGGGGTCTATGGCTACACCTTC
many	-	TRBV2	TRBJ2-1	CASLPLGSGEQFF	TGTGCCAGTCTCCCTCTCGGGAGTGGGGAGCAGTTCTTC
many	-	TRBV11-2	TRBJ2-1	CASSFGGARNEQFF	TGTGCCAGCAGCTTTGGTGGGGCTAGGAATGAGCAGTTCTTC
many	TRBD1	TRBV12-3/TRBV12-4	TRBJ1-6	CASSLRQGVNSPLHF	TGTGCCAGCAGTTTGAGACAGGGGGTCAATTCACCCCTCCACTTT
-	-	TRBV30	TRBJ1-1	CAWKMNTEAFF	TGTGCCTGGAAGATGAACACTGAAGCTTTCTTT
few	-	TRBV19	TRBJ1-2	CASSISKGLYYYGYTF	TGTGCCAGTAGTATTTCGAAAGGGTTATATTACTATGGCTACACCTTC
many	TRBD1	TRBV7-2	TRBJ1-1	CASSWGVDRGTEAFF	TGTGCCAGCAGCTGGGGGGTGGACAGGGGGACTGAAGCTTTCTTT
few	-	TRBV10-3	TRBJ2-5	CATAQTGAGETQYF	TGTGCCACCGCTCAAACGGGGGCTGGAGAGACCCAGTACTTC
few	TRBD2	TRBV10-3	TRBJ2-1	CAISETSGTYNEQFF	TGTGCCATCAGTGAGACTAGCGGGACCTACAATGAGCAGTTCTTC